This passage covers 21 T cell receptor beta chains from one sample sequenced in a study of T cells in Graves' hyperthyroidism and ophthalmopathy. It was RNA transcripts that yielded the amplified TCR beta CDR3 regions. TCR CDR3 regions were first amplified by RT-PCR with HTBI primers. TCRdb reprocessed the multiplex PCR reads with MiXCR, giving one entry per CDR3 protein. This sample has 500,000 or so distinct CDR3 sequences; 17% occur once, and the top ten carry 17%. Specimen: blood. Receptor source: a woman aged 18-29 years with Graves' ophthalmopathy.

V gene TRBV9 combines with J gene TRBJ1-2, with D perhaps TRBD1 (6 bases). The V gene's germline CDR1 is SGDLS and CDR2 YYNGEE. Trimming removed 4 bases at V and 4 bases at J, with 14 bases between. This CDR3 comprises 14 residues. As DNA, the CDR3 is TGTGCCAGCAGCCCCCCGGGGGCGGCCTATGGCTACACCTTC. Translated, it gives CASSPPGAAYGYTF.

This clonotype appeared many times. J is TRBJ2-1 and V is TRBV11-1; D gene ambiguous. Germline-derived CDR1 and CDR2 are SGHAT and FQDESV (reference sequence). The CDR3 contains 14 residues. The V and J ends lost 4 bases and 6 bases respectively, with 13 bases between them. CDR3 region: CASSWVRLGNEQFF. CDR3 in DNA: TGTGCCAGCAGCTGGGTGCGCCTGGGCAATGAGCAGTTCTTC.

The rearrangement uses TRBV20-1 and TRBJ2-1; 8 bases agree with TRBD1. The CDR3 has 15 residues. Trimming cost V 4 bases and J 5 bases; bases outside gene matches: 10. The germline V gene has CDR1 DFQATT and CDR2 SNEGSKA (reference sequence). The CDR3: CSATYRGEKNNEQFF. CDR3 DNA sequence: TGCAGTGCTACGTACAGGGGGGAAAAAAACAATGAGCAGTTCTTC.

This clonotype was recorded at least ten times. The rearrangement links TRBV10-3 to TRBJ2-3; 7 bases agree with TRBD2. With 11 bases clipped from V and 2 bases from J, the junction kept 10 bases outside the gene matches. Germline CDR1 ENHRY, CDR2 SYGVKD. This CDR3 has 14 amino acids. The CDR3 bases are TGTGCCGCCGGATGGGGGGGAGCCACAGATACGCAGTATTTT. It is translated as CAAGWGGATDTQYF.

The table lists this clonotype with many counts. The V call is TRBV29-1, the J call TRBJ2-1; TRBD2 aligns across 10 bases. CDR3 length: 17 amino acids. Germline loops: CDR1 SQVTM, CDR2 ANQGSEA. V shed 4 bases, J shed 2 bases, and the junction held 11 bases outside the gene matches. The chain's CDR3 is CSVVPSGRATTYNEQFF. CDR3 DNA sequence: TGCAGCGTTGTTCCAAGCGGGAGGGCGACGACCTACAATGAGCAGTTCTTC.

The rearrangement uses TRBV4-1 and TRBJ2-3; possible D gene TRBD1, 5 bases. Trimming pared 0 bases from V and 1 base from J, leaving 11 bases between. The CDR3 spans 16 residues. The germline CDR1 and CDR2 sequences are MGHRA and YSYEKL. The CDR3 protein is CASSQDQGRGTDTQYF. As DNA, the CDR3 is TGCGCCAGCAGCCAAGATCAGGGAAGAGGCACAGATACGCAGTATTTT.

In this sample, this clonotype turned up a few times. A much larger clone lies one base from this, so it may be a read error. Because it lacks the conserved phenylalanine or tryptophan at the end, this CDR3 is likely a read error. DNA of the CDR3: TGTGCCAGCAGCCCCGGAACAATGGGGGCGAACACTGAAGCTTTCCTT. Protein: CASSPGTMGANTEAFL. This rearrangement joins TRBV7-8 to TRBJ1-1; D perhaps matches TRBD1 (6 bases). CDR3 length: 16 amino acids. V lost 5 bases, J lost 1 base, and 17 bases lay in between. The germline V gene has CDR1 SGHVS and CDR2 FQNEAQ.

A few counts support this clonotype. The genes are TRBV28 and TRBJ2-1; 13 bases are shared with TRBD2. V gave up 10 bases and J gave up 7 bases; unmatched junction bases: 4. Germline CDR1 MDHEN, CDR2 SYDVKM. The CDR3 spans 13 residues. For the CDR3, the DNA is TGTGCCACGACTAGCGGGGGGAGAAATGAGCAGTTCTTC. It encodes CATTSGGRNEQFF.

This clonotype was detected many times. In DNA form, the CDR3 reads TGTGCCAGCAGTCCCCGACAGGGTCGGTTAGGCACTGAAGCTTTCTTT. This gives the protein CASSPRQGRLGTEAFF. This sequence joins TRBV28 and TRBJ1-1; 7 nucleotides agree with TRBD1. V dropped 5 bases and J dropped 4; count of bases not matched to a gene: 13. The CDR3 runs 16 residues. CDR1 is MDHEN and CDR2 is SYDVKM in the germline V gene.

This clonotype was seen at least ten times. V gene TRBV7-8 combines with J gene TRBJ2-5; the D is unclear. V was pared by 8 bases and J by 3 bases, with 4 bases between. The CDR3 runs 10 residues. Germline assignment: CDR1 SGHVS and CDR2 FQNEAQ. The CDR3 protein is CASVKETQYF. As DNA, the CDR3 is TGTGCCAGCGTCAAAGAGACCCAGTACTTC. The full variable domain, rest sourced from reference TRBV7-8 and TRBJ2-5, is GAGVSQSPRYKVAKRGQDVALRCDPISGHVSLFWYQQALGQGPEFLTYFQNEAQLDKSGLPSDRFFAERPEGSVSTLKIQRTQQEDSAVYLCASVKETQYFGPGTRLLVL.

The sample holds many counts of this clonotype. The rearrangement joins TRBV6-5 to TRBJ2-1, with 11 bases identical to TRBD2. V dropped 0 bases and J dropped 7; count of bases not matched to a gene: 8. The CDR3 covers 17 residues. From germline, CDR1 is MNHEY and CDR2 SVGAGI. This CDR3 reads CASSYSSGRAGVNEQFF. CDR3 in DNA: TGTGCCAGCAGTTACTCTAGCGGGAGGGCCGGAGTAAATGAGCAGTTCTTC.

The sample holds many counts of this clonotype. This sequence joins TRBV6-2 or TRBV6-3 and TRBJ2-7, with TRBD1 identical over 8 bases. CDR3 length equals 18 residues. J lost 3 bases, V lost 5 bases, and 18 bases had no gene match. Germline CDR1 MNHEY, CDR2 SVGEGT. The CDR3, as DNA: TGTGCCAGCAGTCATGGGACAGGTGTCCTGGCTTTGGACTACGAGCAGTACTTC. Its protein is CASSHGTGVLALDYEQYF.

This clonotype was picked up many times. The chain has TRBV27 and TRBJ2-1; maybe TRBD2 (5 bases). The CDR3 is 14 residues long. Germline V lookup: CDR1 MNHEY, CDR2 SMNVEV (reference sequence). The germline V and J ends were trimmed by 5 bases and 7 bases, with 15 bases remaining between them. Here the CDR3 DNA reads TGTGCCAGCAGTGACCCCTCGGGGATGAATGAGCAGTTCTTC. This encodes CASSDPSGMNEQFF.

The CDR3 DNA reads TGTGCCAGCAGTGAAGACCTAGCGGGCTACAATGAGCAGTTCTTC. Encoded protein: CASSEDLAGYNEQFF. V gene TRBV6-1 combines with J gene TRBJ2-1, with 8 bases that match TRBD2. This CDR3 region has 15 residues. V lost 1 base and J lost 3; bases outside the gene matches: 2. CDR1 is MNHNS, CDR2 SASEGT, per germline.

This clonotype occurred many times. The chain uses TRBV9 and TRBJ2-1, with TRBD2 as a possible D gene (6 bases). Germline lookup yields CDR1 SGDLS and CDR2 YYNGEE. Trimming pared 0 bases from V and 1 base from J, leaving 8 bases between. This CDR3 has 15 residues. CDR3 DNA sequence: TGTGCCAGCAGCGTAGGCGGGGATTCCTACAATGAGCAGTTCTTC. Translating gives CASSVGGDSYNEQFF.

This clonotype has ten or more counts. This chain joins TRBV7-6 and TRBJ2-1; TRBD1 or TRBD2 may be the D gene (5 bases each). The CDR3 length is 16 residues. Germline V gene sequence: CDR1 SGHVS, CDR2 FNYEAQ. Trimming took off 0 bases at V and 4 bases at J, with 13 bases between the two ends. This CDR3 is CASSLAPRDQYNEQFF. The CDR3 nucleotides are TGTGCCAGCAGCTTAGCCCCTCGGGACCAATACAATGAGCAGTTCTTC.

A few counts support this clonotype. The rearrangement uses TRBV27 and TRBJ1-6, with D possibly being TRBD1 (5 bases). V shed 2 bases and J shed 3 bases, with 11 bases lying between them. The CDR3 runs 16 residues. CDR1 and CDR2 from the germline V gene are MNHEY and SMNVEV (reference sequence). In DNA form, the CDR3 reads TGTGCCAGCAGTTTAAGCGGCAGGGTCTATAATTCACCCCTCCACTTT. It codes for CASSLSGRVYNSPLHF.

V and J are TRBV30 and TRBJ2-3; either TRBD1 or TRBD2 may supply D (6 bases each). The CDR3 has 12 amino acids. Trimming stripped 2 bases from V and 4 bases from J, with 7 bases between. Germline V gives CDR1 GTSNPN, CDR2 SVGIG (reference sequence). CDR3 region: CAWSRGPDTQYF. CDR3 coding DNA: TGTGCCTGGAGTCGGGGGCCAGATACGCAGTATTTT.

Many counts were recorded for this clonotype. The genes are TRBV12-3 or TRBV12-4 and TRBJ1-1, with TRBD1 as a possible D gene (5 bases). Trimming removed 4 bases from V and 5 bases from J, with 11 bases in between. The CDR3 is 13 amino acids. The CDR3 loop is CASSSGLGTEAFF. The CDR3 coding sequence is TGTGCCAGCAGTTCAGGGTTAGGTACTGAAGCTTTCTTT.

This clonotype appeared many times. This rearrangement joins TRBV11-2 to TRBJ2-7; 11 bases fit TRBD2. Germline V gives CDR1 SGHAT, CDR2 FQNNGV. The CDR3 spans 16 residues. J gave up 3 bases and V 0 bases, and 4 bases lay outside the gene matches. The CDR3 here is CASSLEGLADLYEQYF. In DNA form, the CDR3 reads TGTGCCAGCAGCTTAGAGGGACTAGCGGATCTCTACGAGCAGTACTTC. Combining the CDR3 with reference TRBV11-2 and TRBJ2-7 gives the whole variable domain EAGVAQSPRYKIIEKRQSVAFWCNPISGHATLYWYQQILGQGPKLLIQFQNNGVVDDSQLPKDRFSAERLKGVDSTLKIQPAKLEDSAVYLCASSLEGLADLYEQYFGPGTRLTVT.

This clonotype was seen more than once but under ten times. The chain joins TRBV27 to TRBJ2-1, with TRBD1 matching over 7 bases. Germline values: CDR1 MNHEY, CDR2 SMNVEV (reference sequence). There are 15 residues in the CDR3. The V segment lost 4 bases and the J segment 6 bases; nucleotides outside the gene matches: 9. The CDR3 region has the DNA TGTGCCAGCAGTTCCCCGGGCAGGGGGTTCAATGAGCAGTTCTTC. It translates to CASSSPGRGFNEQFF.